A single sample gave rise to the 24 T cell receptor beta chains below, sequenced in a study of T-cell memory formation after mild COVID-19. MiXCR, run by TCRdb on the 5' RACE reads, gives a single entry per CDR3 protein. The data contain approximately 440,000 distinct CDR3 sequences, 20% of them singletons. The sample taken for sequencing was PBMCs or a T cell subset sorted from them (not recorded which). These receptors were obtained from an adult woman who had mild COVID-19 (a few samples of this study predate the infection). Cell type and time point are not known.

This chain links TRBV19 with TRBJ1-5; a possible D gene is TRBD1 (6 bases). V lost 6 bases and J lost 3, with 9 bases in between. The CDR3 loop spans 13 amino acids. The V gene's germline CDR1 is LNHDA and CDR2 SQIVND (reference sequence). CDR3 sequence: CASRGTNNQPQHF. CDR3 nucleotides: TGTGCCAGTAGGGGGACAAACAATCAGCCCCAGCATTTT.

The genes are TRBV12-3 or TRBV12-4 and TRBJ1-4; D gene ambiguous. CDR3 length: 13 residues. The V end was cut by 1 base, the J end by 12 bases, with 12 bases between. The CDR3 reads CASSLERFGELFF. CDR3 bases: TGTGCCAGCAGTTTAGAGAGGTTCGGAGAACTGTTTTTT.

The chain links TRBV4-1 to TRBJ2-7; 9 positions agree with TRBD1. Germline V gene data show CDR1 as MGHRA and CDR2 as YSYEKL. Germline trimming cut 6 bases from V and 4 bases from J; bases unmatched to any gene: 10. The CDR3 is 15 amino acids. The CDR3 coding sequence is TGCGCCAGCAGTCCAAGCGGACAGGGGAATTACGAGCAGTACTTC. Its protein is CASSPSGQGNYEQYF.

The CDR3 spells CASSDRQSGHTEAFF. CDR3 in DNA: TGTGCCAGCAGTGACCGACAGAGCGGCCACACTGAAGCTTTCTTT. The gene calls are TRBV6-6 and TRBJ1-1, with a tentative D call TRBD1 (5 bases). Germline assignment: CDR1 MNHNY and CDR2 SVGAGI (reference sequence). With 5 bases removed from V and 3 bases from J, the gap between germline ends came to 16 bases. The CDR3 totals 15 residues.

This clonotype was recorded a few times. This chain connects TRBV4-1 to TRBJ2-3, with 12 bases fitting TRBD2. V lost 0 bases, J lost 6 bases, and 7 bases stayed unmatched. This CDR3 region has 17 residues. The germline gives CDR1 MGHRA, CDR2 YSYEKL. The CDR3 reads CASSQDPSGGARDTQYF. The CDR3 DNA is TGCGCCAGCAGCCAAGATCCTAGCGGGGGGGCTAGGGATACGCAGTATTTT.

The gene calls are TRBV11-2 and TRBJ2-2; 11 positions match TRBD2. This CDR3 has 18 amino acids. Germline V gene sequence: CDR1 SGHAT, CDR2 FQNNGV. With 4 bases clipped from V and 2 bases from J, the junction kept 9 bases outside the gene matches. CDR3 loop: CASSSPSRLAGNTGELFF. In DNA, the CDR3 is TGTGCCAGCAGCTCACCCTCTCGACTAGCGGGAAACACCGGGGAGCTGTTTTTT.

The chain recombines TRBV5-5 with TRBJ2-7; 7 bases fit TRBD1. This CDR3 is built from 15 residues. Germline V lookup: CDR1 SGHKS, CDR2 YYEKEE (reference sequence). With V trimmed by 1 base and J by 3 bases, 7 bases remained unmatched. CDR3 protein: CASSLFQGVDYEQYF. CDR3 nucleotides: TGTGCCAGCAGCTTGTTTCAGGGGGTGGACTACGAGCAGTACTTC.

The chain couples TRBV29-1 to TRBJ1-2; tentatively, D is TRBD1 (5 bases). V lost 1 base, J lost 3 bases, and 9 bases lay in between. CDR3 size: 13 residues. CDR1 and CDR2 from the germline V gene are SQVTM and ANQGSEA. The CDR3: CSVEGARDYGYTF. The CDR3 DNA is TGCAGCGTTGAAGGGGCCAGGGACTATGGCTACACCTTC.

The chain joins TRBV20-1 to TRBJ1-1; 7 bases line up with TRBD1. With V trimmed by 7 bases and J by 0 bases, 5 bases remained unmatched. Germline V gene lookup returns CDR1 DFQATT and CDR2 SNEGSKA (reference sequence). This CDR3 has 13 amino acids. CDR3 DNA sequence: TGCAGTGTAGGGGGCCGGCTGAACACTGAAGCTTTCTTT. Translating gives CSVGGRLNTEAFF.

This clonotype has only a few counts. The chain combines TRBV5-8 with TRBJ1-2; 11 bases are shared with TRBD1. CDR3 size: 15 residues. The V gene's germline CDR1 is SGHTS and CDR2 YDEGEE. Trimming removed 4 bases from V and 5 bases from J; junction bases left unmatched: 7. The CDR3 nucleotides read TGTGCCAGCAGCGCGACCGGGACAGGGGGTTATGGCTACACCTTC. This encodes CASSATGTGGYGYTF.

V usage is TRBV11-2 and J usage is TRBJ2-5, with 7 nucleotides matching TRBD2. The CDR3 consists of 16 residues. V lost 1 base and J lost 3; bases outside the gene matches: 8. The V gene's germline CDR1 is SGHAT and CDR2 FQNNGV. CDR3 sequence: CASSLASGVGEETQYF. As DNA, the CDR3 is TGTGCCAGCAGCTTAGCGAGCGGGGTCGGGGAAGAGACCCAGTACTTC.

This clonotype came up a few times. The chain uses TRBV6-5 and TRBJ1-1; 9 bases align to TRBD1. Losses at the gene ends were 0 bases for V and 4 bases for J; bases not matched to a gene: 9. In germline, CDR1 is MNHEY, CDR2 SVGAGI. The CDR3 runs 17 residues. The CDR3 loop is CASSYSGTGWGITEAFF. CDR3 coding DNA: TGTGCCAGCAGTTACTCGGGGACAGGGTGGGGTATCACTGAAGCTTTCTTT.

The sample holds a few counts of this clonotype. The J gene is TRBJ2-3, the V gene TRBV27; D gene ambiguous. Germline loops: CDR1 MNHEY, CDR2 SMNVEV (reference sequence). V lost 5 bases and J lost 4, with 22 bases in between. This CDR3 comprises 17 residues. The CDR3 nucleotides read TGTGCCAGCAGTGCGGATAGCTACCGCTTCACACCAGATACGCAGTATTTT. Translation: CASSADSYRFTPDTQYF.

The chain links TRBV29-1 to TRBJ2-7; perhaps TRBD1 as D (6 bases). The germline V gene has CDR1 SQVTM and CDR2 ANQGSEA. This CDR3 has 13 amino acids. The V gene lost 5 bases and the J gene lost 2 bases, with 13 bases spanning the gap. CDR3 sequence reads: CSVLGQETYEQYF. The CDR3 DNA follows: TGCAGCGTTTTGGGACAAGAGACCTACGAGCAGTACTTC.

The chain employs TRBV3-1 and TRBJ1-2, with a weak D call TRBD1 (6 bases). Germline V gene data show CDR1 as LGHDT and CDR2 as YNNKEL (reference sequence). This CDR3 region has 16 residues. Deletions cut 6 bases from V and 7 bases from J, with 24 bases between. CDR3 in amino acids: CASRHTGGQKRSGYTF. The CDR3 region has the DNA TGTGCCAGCAGGCATACAGGCGGACAGAAAAGATCTGGCTACACCTTC.

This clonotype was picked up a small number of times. The CDR3: CASSLTSGNYEQYF. In nucleotides, the CDR3 is TGTGCCAGCAGTTTGACTAGCGGGAACTACGAGCAGTACTTC. The genes are TRBV6-6 and TRBJ2-7, with 11 bases matching TRBD2. Germline trimming cut 4 bases from V and 3 bases from J; bases unmatched to any gene: 2. This CDR3 is built from 14 residues. Germline V lookup: CDR1 MNHNY, CDR2 SVGAGI (reference sequence).

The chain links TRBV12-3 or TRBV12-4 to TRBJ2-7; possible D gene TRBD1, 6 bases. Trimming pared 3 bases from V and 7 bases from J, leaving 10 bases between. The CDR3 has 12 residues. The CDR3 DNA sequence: TGTGCCAGCAGTTTGGTGGGGGCAGAGCAGTACTTC. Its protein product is CASSLVGAEQYF.

This CDR3 is CATFETGRSGYTF. Written as DNA, the CDR3 is TGTGCCACCTTCGAGACAGGGAGGAGTGGCTACACCTTC. This rearrangement joins TRBV12-3 or TRBV12-4 to TRBJ1-2; TRBD1 matches at 7 bases. The V and J ends lost 10 bases and 7 bases, in that order; junction bases with no gene match: 12. CDR3 length: 13 residues.

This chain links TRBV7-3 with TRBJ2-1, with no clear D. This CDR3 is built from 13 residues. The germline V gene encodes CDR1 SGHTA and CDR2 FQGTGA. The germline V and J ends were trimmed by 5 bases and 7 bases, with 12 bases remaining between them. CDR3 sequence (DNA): TGTGCCAGCAGCCCATACTCTGGTAATGAGCAGTTCTTC. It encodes CASSPYSGNEQFF.

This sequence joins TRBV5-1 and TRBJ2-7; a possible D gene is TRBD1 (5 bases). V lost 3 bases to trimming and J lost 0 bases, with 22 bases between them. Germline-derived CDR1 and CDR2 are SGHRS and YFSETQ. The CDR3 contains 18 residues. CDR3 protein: CASSWGVRRGTISYEQYF. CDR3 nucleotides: TGCGCCAGCAGCTGGGGCGTAAGGCGCGGTACGATCTCCTACGAGCAGTACTTC.

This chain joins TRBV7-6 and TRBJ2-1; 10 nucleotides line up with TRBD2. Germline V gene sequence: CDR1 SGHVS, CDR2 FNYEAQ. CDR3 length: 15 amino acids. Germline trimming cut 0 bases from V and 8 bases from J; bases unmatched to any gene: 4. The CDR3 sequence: CASSLALAGVDEQFF. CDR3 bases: TGTGCCAGCAGCTTAGCGCTAGCGGGGGTCGATGAGCAGTTCTTC.

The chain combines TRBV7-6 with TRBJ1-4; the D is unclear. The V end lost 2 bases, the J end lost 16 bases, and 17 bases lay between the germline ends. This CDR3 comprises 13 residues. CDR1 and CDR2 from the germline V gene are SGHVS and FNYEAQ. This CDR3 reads CASSLSDVGIQFF. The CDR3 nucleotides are TGTGCCAGCAGCTTATCCGATGTCGGCATTCAGTTTTTT.

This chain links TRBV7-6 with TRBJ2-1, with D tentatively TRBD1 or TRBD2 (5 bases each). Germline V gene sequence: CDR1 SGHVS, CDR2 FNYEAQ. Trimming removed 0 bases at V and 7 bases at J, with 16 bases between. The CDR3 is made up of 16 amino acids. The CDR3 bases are TGTGCCAGCAGCTTAGCAGGTTCGGGGCTAGGGAATGAGCAGTTCTTC. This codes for CASSLAGSGLGNEQFF.

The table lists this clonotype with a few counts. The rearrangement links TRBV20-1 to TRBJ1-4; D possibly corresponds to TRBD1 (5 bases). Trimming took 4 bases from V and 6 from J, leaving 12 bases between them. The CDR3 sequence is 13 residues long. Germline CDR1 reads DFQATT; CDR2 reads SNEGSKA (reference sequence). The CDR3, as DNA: TGCAGTGCTACCTCCGCAGGGTATGAAAAACTGTTTTTT. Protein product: CSATSAGYEKLFF.